These T cell receptor beta chains were read from a single sample in a study of cytomegalovirus exposure and HLA in healthy donors. Clones were sequenced by immunoSEQ multiplex PCR, and TCRdb holds only the in-frame ones, with some missing. Of roughly 97,000 clones listed, roughly four fifths are singletons. The sequencing sample was made of PBMCs. The receptors originated from a man aged 40-55 years in good health and CMV-seropositive. CDR3s include the opening cysteine and the closing phenylalanine or tryptophan. D genes are given only for firm matches. Clone size, where shown, is once, few, many, or a class for clones that have expanded.

>TRBJ2-3|16|NA|TRBV12-5|TRBD1
TGTGCTAGTGGTCCTGGGACAGCAGCAAGCACAGATACGCAGTATTTT
CASGPGTAASTDTQYF
>TRBJ2-5|16|NA|TRBV5-1|TRBD1
TGCGCCAGCAGCCCCGGACAGGGGGCCTCTCAAGAGACCCAGTACTTC
CASSPGQGASQETQYF
>TRBJ2-1|12|NA|TRBV29-1|TRBD2
TGCAGCGTTAAGCGGGGCACCAATGAGCAGTTCTTC
CSVKRGTNEQFF
>TRBJ1-6|13|NA|TRBV10-2|NA
TGCGCCAGCAGTGAAAGGACTCCGTCAGGCCTCCACTTT
CASSERTPSGLHF
>TRBJ2-7|13|NA|TRBV28|NA
TGTGCCAGCAGCCCCCCCCATTCCTACGAGCAGTACTTC
CASSPPHSYEQYF
>TRBJ2-7|14|NA|TRBV12-5|NA
TGTGCTAGTGGTTTGACACACGCCCCGGGAGAGCAGTACTTC
CASGLTHAPGEQYF
>TRBJ1-2|15|once|TRBV4-1|NA
TGCGCCAGCAGCCAGGTCCAAGGACAGAGCTATGGCTACACCTTC
CASSQVQGQSYGYTF
>TRBJ2-7|16|NA|TRBV28|TRBD2
TGTGCCAGCAGTTTATCCACTAGCGGGAGGGCCTACGAGCAGTACTTC
CASSLSTSGRAYEQYF
>TRBJ2-7|14|NA|TRBV2|TRBD1
TGTGCCAGCAGTAGGGGGACAGGGAAATACGAGCAGTACTTC
CASSRGTGKYEQYF
>TRBJ1-2|13|few|TRBV5-4|NA
TGTGCCAGCAGCTTAGGAGGGGAAAATGGCTACACCTTC
CASSLGGENGYTF
>TRBJ1-2|13|once|TRBV28|NA
TGTGCCAGTTTTTCGACAGATTCCTATGGCTACACCTTC
CASFSTDSYGYTF
>TRBJ2-1|17|NA|TRBV25-1|TRBD2
TGTGCCAGCAGTGAATCCCTAACTAGCGGGACTTACAATGAGCAGTTCTTC
CASSESLTSGTYNEQFF
>TRBJ1-1|14|NA|TRBV18|NA
TGTGCCAGCTCACCTTACGGGGAAGGGACTGAAGCTTTCTTT
CASSPYGEGTEAFF
>TRBJ1-5|13|NA|TRBV19|NA
TGTGCCAGTAGTATTGGACGGGGGCAGCCCCAGCATTTT
CASSIGRGQPQHF
>TRBJ1-1|15|NA|TRBV7-9|TRBD1
TGTGCCAGCAGCTTAACTACCGGGACAGGGTCCGGAGCTTTCTTT
CASSLTTGTGSGAFF
>TRBJ2-1|15|few|TRBV19|NA
TGTGCCAGTAGTATCCGGGACTTCCCCCCCAATGAGCAGTTCTTC
CASSIRDFPPNEQFF
>TRBJ1-1|15|NA|TRBV11-1|NA
TGTGCCAGCAGCTTATCCACACGGGGATGGACTGAAGCTTTCTTT
CASSLSTRGWTEAFF
>TRBJ2-1|16|NA|TRBV9|TRBD2
TGTGCCAGCAGAGGGACTAGCGGGGACACCTACAATGAGCAGTTCTTC
CASRGTSGDTYNEQFF
>TRBJ2-7|13|NA|TRBV6-1|TRBD1
TGTGCCAGCGGAGGGACAGGGGGCGACGAGCAGTACTTC
CASGGTGGDEQYF
>TRBJ2-7|13|NA|TRBV27|NA
TGTGCCAGCAGTTACGGCAGGGCCTACGAGCAGTACTTC
CASSYGRAYEQYF
>TRBJ2-1|16|NA|TRBV19|TRBD2
TGTGCCAGTAGTAAAATAGCGGGGGGGCGGTTGTCTGAGCAGTTCTTC
CASSKIAGGRLSEQFF
>TRBJ2-2|16|few|TRBV7-3|TRBD2
TGTGCCAGCAGTGACGCGGGGGGCACTATTCCGGGGGAGCTGTTTTTT
CASSDAGGTIPGELFF
>TRBJ2-3|13|NA|TRBV11-2|NA
TGTGCCAGCAGCTTAGATGGGGCGTATACGCAGTATTTT
CASSLDGAYTQYF
>TRBJ1-5|16|NA|TRBV4-1|NA
TGCGCCAGCAGCCATACGGGACACTTTAGCAATCAGCCCCAGCATTTT
CASSHTGHFSNQPQHF
>TRBJ1-3|15|NA|TRBV2|NA
TGTGCCAGCAGTGAACCGAGGGGACTCGGAAACACCATATATTTT
CASSEPRGLGNTIYF
>TRBJ2-1|14|once|TRBV5-4|NA
TGTGCCAGCAGCTACTCGGCGGTTTACAATGAGCAGTTCTTC
CASSYSAVYNEQFF
>TRBJ2-2|16|NA|TRBV14|TRBD1
TGTGCCAGCAGCCAAGGGCGGACAGGGAACACCGGGGAGCTGTTTTTT
CASSQGRTGNTGELFF
>TRBJ2-5|11|few|TRBV2|NA
TGTGCCAGCAGCTTACAAGAGACCCAGTACTTC
CASSLQETQYF
>TRBJ1-1|15|NA|TRBV6-1|TRBD1
TGTGCCAGCAGTGAGCAAGGGACAGGGGGTACTGAAGCTTTCTTT
CASSEQGTGGTEAFF
>TRBJ1-6|18|NA|TRBV4-1|TRBD1
TGCGCCAGCAGCCAAGATAGGGGACAGGGGGCCTATAATTCACCCCTCCACTTT
CASSQDRGQGAYNSPLHF
>TRBJ2-6|18|NA|TRBV5-6|TRBD1
TGTGCCAGCAGACGACCCGGACAGGGGGCGCGAGGGGCCAACGTCCTGACTTTC
CASRRPGQGARGANVLTF
>TRBJ2-2|15|NA|TRBV7-8|TRBD1
TGTGCCAGCAGCACTAGGACAGGGGAGGCCGGGGAGCTGTTTTTT
CASSTRTGEAGELFF
>TRBJ1-1|14|NA|TRBV19|NA
TGTGCCAGTAGTTTCTTAGGCGGTAACACTGAAGCTTTCTTT
CASSFLGGNTEAFF
>TRBJ2-6|14|NA|TRBV27|NA
TGTGCCACCCGGGAAGGAACTGGGGCCAACGTCCTGACTTTC
CATREGTGANVLTF
>TRBJ2-2|15|NA|TRBV11-2|NA
TGTGCCAGCAGCTTAGATCTCTTAGACACCGGGGAGCTGTTTTTT
CASSLDLLDTGELFF
>TRBJ1-6|15|NA|TRBV28|NA
TGTGCCAGCAACCCACCGGGGGGGAGGAATTCACCCCTCCACTTT
CASNPPGGRNSPLHF
>TRBJ2-3|16|NA|TRBV9|TRBD2
TGTGCCAGCAGCGTAGGATACGGGGGGGCGGGAGATACGCAGTATTTT
CASSVGYGGAGDTQYF